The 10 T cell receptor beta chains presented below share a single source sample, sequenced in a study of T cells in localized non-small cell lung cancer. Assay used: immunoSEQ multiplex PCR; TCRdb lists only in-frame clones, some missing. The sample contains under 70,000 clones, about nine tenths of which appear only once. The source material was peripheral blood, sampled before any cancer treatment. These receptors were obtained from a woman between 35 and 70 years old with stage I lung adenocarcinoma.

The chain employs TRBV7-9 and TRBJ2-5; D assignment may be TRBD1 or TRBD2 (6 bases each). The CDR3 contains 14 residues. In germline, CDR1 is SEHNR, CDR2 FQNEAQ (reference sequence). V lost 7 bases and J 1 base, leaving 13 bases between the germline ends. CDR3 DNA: TGTGCCAGCACCCACGGGGGCCGCCAAGAGACCCAGTACTTC. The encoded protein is CASTHGGRQETQYF.

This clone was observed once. The CDR3 is CAWKPDRPNTEAFF. The CDR3 region has the DNA TGTGCCTGGAAACCGGACAGACCGAACACTGAAGCTTTCTTT. The chain employs TRBV30 and TRBJ1-1; D perhaps matches TRBD1 (6 bases). Germline V CDR1 and CDR2: GTSNPN, SVGIG (reference sequence). The CDR3 spans 14 residues. V was pared by 4 bases and J by 1 base, with 13 bases between.

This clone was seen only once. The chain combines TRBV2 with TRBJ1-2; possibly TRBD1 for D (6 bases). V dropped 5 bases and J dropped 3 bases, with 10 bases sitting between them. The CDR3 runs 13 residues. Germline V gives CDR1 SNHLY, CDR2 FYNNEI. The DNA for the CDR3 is TGTGCCAGCAGTTTTAGGGGGGACTATGGCTACACCTTC. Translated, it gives CASSFRGDYGYTF.

CDR3: CAWTPRGWEVTQYF. In DNA form, the CDR3 reads TGTGCCTGGACCCCCCGGGGCTGGGAGGTGACCCAGTACTTC. The V gene is TRBV30, the J gene TRBJ2-5, with a tentative D call TRBD2 (6 bases). V dropped 4 bases and J dropped 7 bases, with 19 bases sitting between them. This CDR3 contains 14 residues. The germline gives CDR1 GTSNPN, CDR2 SVGIG (reference sequence). Full variable domain (rest looked up from reference TRBV30 and TRBJ2-5): SQTIHQWPATLVQPVGSPLSLECTVEGTSNPNLYWYRQAAGRGLQLLFYSVGIGQISSEVPQNLSASRPQDRQFILSSKKLLLSDSGFYLCAWTPRGWEVTQYFGPGTRLLVL.

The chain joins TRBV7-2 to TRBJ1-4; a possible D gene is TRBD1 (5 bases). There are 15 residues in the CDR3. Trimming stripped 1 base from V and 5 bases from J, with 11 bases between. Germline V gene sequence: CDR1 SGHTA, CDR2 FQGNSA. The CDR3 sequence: CASSLVGPPNEKLFF. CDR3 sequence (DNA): TGTGCCAGCAGCTTAGTGGGACCGCCGAATGAAAAACTGTTTTTT.

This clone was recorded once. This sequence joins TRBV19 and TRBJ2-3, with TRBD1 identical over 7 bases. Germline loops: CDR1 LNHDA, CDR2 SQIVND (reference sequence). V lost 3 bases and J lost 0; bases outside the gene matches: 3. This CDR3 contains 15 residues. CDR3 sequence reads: CASSIGTASTDTQYF. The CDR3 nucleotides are TGTGCCAGTAGTATCGGGACAGCAAGCACAGATACGCAGTATTTT.

The CDR3 DNA follows: TGTGCCAGCAGCTATGCGACCGGCTACACCTTC. This encodes CASSYATGYTF. V is TRBV5-8 and J is TRBJ1-2; no firm D call. V lost 3 bases to trimming and J lost 8 bases, with 8 bases between them. In germline, CDR1 is SGHTS, CDR2 YDEGEE. The CDR3 sequence is 11 residues long.

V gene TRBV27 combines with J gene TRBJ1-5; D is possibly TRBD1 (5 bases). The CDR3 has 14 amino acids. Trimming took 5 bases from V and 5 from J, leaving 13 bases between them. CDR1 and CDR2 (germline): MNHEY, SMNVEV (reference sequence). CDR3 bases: TGTGCCAGCAGTCCCCGGGACTCATATCAGCCCCAGCATTTT. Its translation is CASSPRDSYQPQHF.

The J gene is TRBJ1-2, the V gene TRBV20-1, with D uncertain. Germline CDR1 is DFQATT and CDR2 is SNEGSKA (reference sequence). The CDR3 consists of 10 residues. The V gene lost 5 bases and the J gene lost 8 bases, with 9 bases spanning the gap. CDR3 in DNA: TGCAGTGCTGACGGGAGCGGCTACACCTTC. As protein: CSADGSGYTF.

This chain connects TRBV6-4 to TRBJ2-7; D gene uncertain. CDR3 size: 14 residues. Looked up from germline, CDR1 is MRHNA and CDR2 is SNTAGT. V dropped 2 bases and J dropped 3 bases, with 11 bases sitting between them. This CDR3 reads CASSDENTGYEQYF. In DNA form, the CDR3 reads TGTGCCAGCAGTGACGAAAATACTGGCTACGAGCAGTACTTC.